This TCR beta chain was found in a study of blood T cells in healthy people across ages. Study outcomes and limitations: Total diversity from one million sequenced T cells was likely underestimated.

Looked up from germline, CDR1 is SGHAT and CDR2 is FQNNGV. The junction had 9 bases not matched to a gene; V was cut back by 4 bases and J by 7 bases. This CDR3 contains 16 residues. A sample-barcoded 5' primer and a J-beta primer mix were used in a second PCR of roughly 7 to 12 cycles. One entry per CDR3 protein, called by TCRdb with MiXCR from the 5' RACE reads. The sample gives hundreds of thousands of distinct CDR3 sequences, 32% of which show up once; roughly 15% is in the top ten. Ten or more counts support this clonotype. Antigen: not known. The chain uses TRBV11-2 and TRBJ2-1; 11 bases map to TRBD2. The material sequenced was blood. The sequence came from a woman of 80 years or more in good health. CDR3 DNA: TGTGCCAGCAGCTCCTCCCTAGCGGGGGGCGAGAATGAGCAGTTCTTC. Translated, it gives CASSSSLAGGENEQFF.